A selection of T cell receptor beta chains follows, all from one sample in a study of cytomegalovirus exposure and HLA in healthy donors. Here immunoSEQ multiplex PCR was the method, and the copy in TCRdb shows in-frame clones only, minus some. Of 150,000 to 200,000 clones in the sample, 75% to 90% were seen once. The sequenced material came from PBMCs. The source is a man aged 18 to 35 in good health and CMV-seropositive. Both conserved end residues are part of each CDR3. A D gene is named only where the DNA matches it firmly. Not all rows give a size; the values are once, few, many and, for expanded clones, a class.

CDR3aa | CDR3nt | v_gene | d_gene | j_gene | abundance
CASRLTGETDTQYF | TGTGCCAGCAGACTAACAGGGGAGACAGATACGCAGTATTTT | TRBV27 | TRBD1 | TRBJ2-3 | -
CASSGASGGSYNEQFF | TGTGCCAGCTCAGGGGCTAGCGGGGGATCCTACAATGAGCAGTTCTTC | TRBV18 | TRBD2 | TRBJ2-1 | -
CASSLENFGTQPREQYF | TGCGCCAGCAGCCTGGAAAATTTCGGGACTCAACCCAGGGAGCAGTACTTC | TRBV5-1 | - | TRBJ2-7 | -
CASSYSRGGDGYTF | TGTGCCAGCAGTTACTCGAGGGGGGGCGATGGCTACACCTTC | TRBV6-5 | - | TRBJ1-2 | once
CASRGTGGNEKLFF | TGTGCCAGCAGAGGGACAGGAGGAAATGAAAAACTGTTTTTT | TRBV2 | TRBD1 | TRBJ1-4 | -
CAWSVLASSADIQYF | TGTGCCTGGAGTGTTCTAGCGTCAAGTGCGGACATTCAGTACTTC | TRBV30 | - | TRBJ2-4 | -
CARTGGNYGYTF | TGTGCCCGGACAGGGGGAAACTATGGCTACACCTTC | TRBV30 | TRBD1 | TRBJ1-2 | -
CASSWTSGGGADTQYF | TGTGCCAGCAGTTGGACTAGCGGGGGGGGAGCAGATACGCAGTATTTT | TRBV5-6 | TRBD2 | TRBJ2-3 | once
CASSPIPGQFPPNTEAFF | TGTGCCAGCAGCCCGATCCCGGGACAGTTCCCGCCGAACACTGAAGCTTTCTTT | TRBV5-6 | TRBD1 | TRBJ1-1 | -
CASSVLYGYTF | TGTGCCAGCAGCGTCCTTTATGGCTACACCTTC | TRBV5-8 | - | TRBJ1-2 | few
CASSPTNGGAKNIQYF | TGTGCCAGCAGCCCTACTAACGGGGGAGCCAAAAACATTCAGTACTTC | TRBV7-8 | - | TRBJ2-4 | -
CSVGRERMGGQYF | TGCAGCGTTGGCAGGGAGCGAATGGGAGGGCAGTACTTC | TRBV29-1 | - | TRBJ2-7 | -
CSVEARATGLNQPQHF | TGCAGCGTTGAAGCTAGGGCTACAGGCCTAAATCAGCCCCAGCATTTT | TRBV29-1 | - | TRBJ1-5 | once
CASSPTGIYGYTF | TGTGCCAGCAGCCCGACAGGGATCTATGGCTACACCTTC | TRBV7-9 | TRBD1 | TRBJ1-2 | -
CATSRTGESNSPLHF | TGTGCCACCAGCAGAACAGGGGAATCGAATTCACCCCTCCACTTT | TRBV15 | TRBD1 | TRBJ1-6 | -
CASSNIPGTGPYEQYF | TGTGCCAGCAGTAACATCCCCGGGACAGGGCCCTACGAGCAGTACTTC | TRBV28 | TRBD1 | TRBJ2-7 | -
CASSVVATGFNEQFF | TGTGCCAGCAGCGTTGTAGCGACGGGATTCAATGAGCAGTTCTTC | TRBV9 | - | TRBJ2-1 | -
CASSLQLSSEAFF | TGTGCCAGCAGCTTACAGCTAAGCTCGGAAGCTTTCTTT | TRBV5-4 | - | TRBJ1-1 | few
CASSRRADFTDTQYF | TGTGCCAGCAGTAGACGGGCGGACTTCACAGATACGCAGTATTTT | TRBV6-4 | - | TRBJ2-3 | -
CSVLPPSGGLGETQYF | TGCAGCGTCCTACCCCCTAGCGGGGGGCTGGGGGAGACCCAGTACTTC | TRBV29-1 | TRBD2 | TRBJ2-5 | -
CAWGTGSDTQYF | TGTGCCTGGGGGACAGGGTCAGATACGCAGTATTTT | TRBV30 | TRBD1 | TRBJ2-3 | once
CASSLAAGWQETQYF | TGTGCCAGCAGCTTAGCGGCAGGGTGGCAAGAGACCCAGTACTTC | TRBV11-2 | - | TRBJ2-5 | -